The subject of this entry is one T cell receptor beta chain. The sample comes from a study of blood T cell repertoires in COVID-19. At the level of the study: Italy, Spain and the United States were the sources of the convalescent and acute COVID-19 samples.

As processed by the authors: Amplification of reference gene primers was used by the study to estimate nucleated cell counts. Data came from immunoSEQ multiplex PCR; TCRdb stores just in-frame clones and leaves some out. V and J calls and clone size are those listed in that table; D and trimming were worked out from the DNA. This table has 200,000 to 250,000 clones, approximately 85% appearing once. Per germline, CDR1 ENHRY and CDR2 SYGVKD. V lost 10 bases and J 1 base, leaving 13 bases between the germline ends. The CDR3 runs to 13 residues. The specimen sequenced was peripheral blood. The origin of this receptor is a man in his fifties with acute or convalescent COVID-19. The chain combines TRBV10-3 with TRBJ1-2, with a weak D call TRBD1 (5 bases). The DNA for the CDR3 is TGTGCCACGGGTCAGACAGATAACTATGGCTACACCTTC. Amino acids: CATGQTDNYGYTF.